The TCR beta chain described here comes from a study of CD8+ T cells in alopecia areata. About the study: Oral tofacitinib, 5 to 10 mg twice daily, was given in an open-label trial. A 6-month period off drug followed tofacitinib, which lasted 6 to 18 months.

The CDR3 length is 13 residues. The ends lost 4 bases at V and 1 base at J; junction bases unmatched: 2. CDR1 and CDR2 (germline): SQVTM, ANQGSEA. Sequencing used cDNA as its template, made by extracting RNA and reverse transcribing it. Libraries were prepared by immunoSEQ multiplex PCR; TCRdb keeps only in-frame clonotypes and omits some of them. The sample lists 170,000 or so clones, around 60% occurring once. The sequence was obtained from a human donor with alopecia areata. Here the sequenced sample was CD4+ T cells sorted from blood, taken at week 0. The V call is TRBV29-1, the J call TRBJ2-3; 7 nucleotides agree with TRBD2. CDR3 sequence reads: CSVVAGGTDTQYF. Written as DNA, the CDR3 is TGCAGCGTTGTGGCGGGGGGCACAGATACGCAGTATTTT.